This T cell receptor (beta chain) was profiled in a study of cytomegalovirus exposure and HLA in healthy donors (dated by TCRdb to the late 2010s). Background for the entire study: An earlier analysis of some 600 of the donors reported 276 Gb of sequence data and 90 million to 120 million unique TCR beta sequences obtained from 150 million to 200 million T cells. Approximately 330 gigabases of sequencing data and 70 million to 100 million unique TCR sequences made up an early release that covered approximately 650 HLA-typed donors. Of the 300 to 400 genotyped donors, around 81% fell in the genetic ancestry cluster associated with self-reported Caucasian donors. The aim of the study was to test whether cataloging public T cell receptors could identify signatures of past pathogen exposure. The study used immunosequencing to profile the T cell repertoires of several hundred subjects and linked those repertoires to cytomegalovirus serostatus. Along with the approximately 650-subject first cohort, a separate validation cohort of over a hundred different subjects was used. To predict cytomegalovirus infection status, the study brought together high-throughput TCR immunosequencing, statistical association of individual TCRs with disease status, and machine learning. To study patterns of TCR occurrence, a later analysis re-analyzed previously published TCR beta repertoires from 666 donors and added high-resolution HLA genotyping. Rather than drawing on any new phenotypic data, the later analysis identified candidate immune exposures from TCR beta sequences and the way those sequences occurred across donors. In an earlier analysis of 500 to 650 of the donors, high-throughput TCR beta sequencing was used to judge whether each TCR beta V gene segment behaved as functional or pseudogenic. Donor age, sex, ethnicity and CMV serostatus were compiled alongside the repertoire data. Genome-wide SNP genotypes for about 65% of the 666 donors were used in a later genetic analysis, which treated that subset as a discovery cohort. All discovery cohort repertoires had been generated on a single sequencing platform. Both class I and class II loci were covered by HLA typing, at four-digit resolution. The number of donors typed differed by locus, with roughly 620-630 for A, B, C, DRB1 and DQB1, approximately 500 for DQA1, 606 for DPA1, and 472 for DPB1. Five DR-DQ haplotypes were treated as single units for association and clustering because of strong linkage in the cohort. Among roughly 400 genotyped donors of the cohort, an average of 235,054 unique TCR beta nucleotide sequences were sequenced per donor, around 18% of them non-productive. Study-wide findings and limitations: The classifier was reported to diagnose cytomegalovirus status with high specificity and sensitivity in both the original and validation cohorts. A further reported finding was that TCR beta sequences accurately predicted the HLA-A and HLA-B alleles for most subjects in the first cohort. Correlated functional status among segregating V segments might reflect linkage disequilibrium, but an unknown experimental factor could not be ruled out. The authors suggested that the approach could potentially be extended to other disease states and immunological phenotypes. An earlier analysis of 587 of the donors showed that most TCR beta V segments appeared in productive rearrangements either about 87% or about 30% of the time, which broadly matched IMGT annotations. Because counts were too low, roughly 18 rarely observed V segments, including chromosome 9 orphons, were left out of the earlier analysis of some 640 of the donors. In vitro tests confirmed that three of the cytomegalovirus-associated TCR beta chains recognize cytomegalovirus antigens. The cohort was sequenced for TCR beta chains only, and without alpha or paired-chain data the features that could be detected were limited. Several of the top co-occurrence clusters appeared to be linked to parvovirus B19, influenza, CMV and Epstein-Barr virus, according to a later analysis. Assigning TCR associations to individual alleles was difficult when HLA alleles, especially DR and DQ, strongly co-occurred. In a later genetic analysis, a missense DCLRE1C variant was associated with V-gene and J-gene trimming of TCR beta chains, and the association was replicated in an independent cohort. Most TCR sequences were observed very rarely across donors, whereas some public TCRs were present in many individuals. The only immune exposure information available for the cohort was CMV serostatus. Sequencing depth was assumed to be roughly uniform across donors in the presence/absence analyses, though that assumption may not hold. In a later analysis, HLA-associated TCR beta chains showed more clonal expansion and lower generation probabilities than non-associated chains that were equally common. According to a later analysis, TCR association rates differed among HLA loci, with DRB1 alleles showing the most associated TCRs and HLA-C alleles showing the fewest. Compared with the roughly 710-donor mean, donors in an Asian-associated ancestry cluster had fewer N-insertions in productive TCRs, according to a later genetic analysis. Because HLA typing was missing for some donors at each locus, association tests included only the typed subset. In a later analysis, 15,000 to 20,000 TCR beta sequences were associated with specific HLA alleles at a false discovery rate of 0.05. A group of highly shared sequence variants was considered likely to be a technical artifact of the sequencing pipeline. Some IMGT-functional V segments, including TRBV6-2 and TRBV6-3, could not be distinguished by the 87-base-pair reads and were therefore excluded. A total of 164 TCR beta chains were listed by the study as associated with cytomegalovirus. A later analysis found that most CMV-associated TCR beta chains appeared HLA-restricted, with HLA associations seemingly driven largely by CMV exposure.

The cohort was made up of under 800 healthy bone marrow donors. Cohort members were all nominally healthy when sampled, although unrecorded immune exposures were likely present. The donor tested CMV seronegative and was one of the 352 seronegative cohort members. A peripheral blood sample was provided by each donor, and peripheral blood mononuclear cells were used for TCR beta sequencing. The Qiagen DNeasy Blood Extraction Kit was used to extract genomic DNA from the blood cell samples. On this clone itself: What this receptor recognizes is not known. No quality values exist for individual bases; no much larger clone is one base distant.

There are 15 amino acids in the CDR3, from cysteine to phenylalanine inclusive. The DNA shown is the 45-base CDR3, in frame from base 1. Taken from the germline V gene, the CDR1 and CDR2 loops are SNHLY and FYNNEI. Trimming accounts for 5 bases at V and 3 bases at J, while the number of junction bases matched to no gene is 6. The protocol used for the library was the immunoSEQ multiplex PCR assay. The multiplex PCR relied on a mix of 60 forward primers for TCR Vbeta segments and 13 reverse primers for TCR Jbeta segments. The CDR3 region of rearranged TCR beta genes was amplified from genomic DNA with a multiplex PCR assay. The Illumina HiSeq System was used to sequence the amplified TCR beta libraries as 87-base-pair reads. The paper's processing steps were these. In a later analysis, roughly 80 million unique TCR beta chains were counted across the 500 to 850 repertoires, and approximately 9.9 million of these chains were shared by at least two donors. To remove PCR and sequencing errors, raw reads were error-corrected and collapsed into unique sequences using a nearest-neighbor algorithm that merged closely related sequences. Alignment of CDR3 sequences to IMGT reference sequences was used to assign V, D and J gene segments. For a sequence to be retained, at least a six-nucleotide match to both a V gene segment and a J gene segment was required. A rearrangement was called productive if the CDR3 had no stop codons and remained in frame with V and J, and every other rearrangement was called non-productive. Following IMGT convention, CDR3 was defined as the stretch from the second conserved V-encoded cysteine up to the conserved J-encoded phenylalanine. The earlier analysis of fewer than 700 of the donors excluded sequences that lacked an unambiguous match to a single V gene segment. An earlier analysis of fewer than 750 of the donors called V segments functional above 56.7% productive rearrangements and segregating when the between-donor standard deviation exceeded 5%. A statistical classification framework was built for diagnosing cytomegalovirus status from the catalog of TCR beta chain sequences. In a later analysis, V and J genes were assigned by comparing TCR nucleotide sequences against IMGT/GENE-DB human TR gene sequences. In a later analysis, CDR3 sequences and most-parsimonious VDJ recombination scenarios were assigned using the TCRdist pipeline. A later analysis defined each TCR beta chain by its CDR3 amino acid sequence plus V-gene family, and excluded reads lacking a unique V-gene family. In a later analysis, 500 to 700 highly shared, low-generation-probability nucleotide sequences were removed to address suspected cross-contamination and a sequencing artifact. In a later analysis, a clonal expansion index for each public chain was calculated from normalized within-repertoire ranks of inferred template counts. Generation probabilities in a later analysis came from a VDJ recombination model fitted to out-of-frame rearrangements, and those results were checked against IGoR. Hypergeometric tests were used in a later analysis to score TCR-TCR, TCR-HLA and TCR-CMV co-occurrence, with a repertoire-size bias correction applied to the TCR pairs. False discovery rates were estimated in a later analysis by permuting HLA or CMV assignments 20 times. In a later analysis, co-occurring TCRs were grouped using DBSCAN, and TCRdist sequence similarity was added for clustering within HLA-allele-positive subsets. Co-occurrence clustering excluded repertoires with fewer than 30,000 or more than 120,000 public chains, plus five with anomalous nucleotide sharing. Held by TCRdb, this immuneACCESS table contains in-frame sequences only and omits some clones. Under half of the omission traces to an unresolved V gene where checked; the cause of the rest is unknown. V, J and clone size reflect that table, while D and trimming were determined from the DNA. This sample is represented by 100,000 to 120,000 clones; 69% of them were singletons. The ten top clones hold 3% to 3.5% of the sample.

The clonotype originates from a man aged 30 to 45 in good health and CMV-seronegative. The receptor chain draws on TRBV2 and TRBJ2-2, with 7 bases in between that match TRBD1. The sequencing input was PBMCs. The DNA reads as follows: TGTGCCAGCAGTCTGACAGGGTCGGACACCGGGGAGCTGTTTTTT. Its amino acids are CASSLTGSDTGELFF.